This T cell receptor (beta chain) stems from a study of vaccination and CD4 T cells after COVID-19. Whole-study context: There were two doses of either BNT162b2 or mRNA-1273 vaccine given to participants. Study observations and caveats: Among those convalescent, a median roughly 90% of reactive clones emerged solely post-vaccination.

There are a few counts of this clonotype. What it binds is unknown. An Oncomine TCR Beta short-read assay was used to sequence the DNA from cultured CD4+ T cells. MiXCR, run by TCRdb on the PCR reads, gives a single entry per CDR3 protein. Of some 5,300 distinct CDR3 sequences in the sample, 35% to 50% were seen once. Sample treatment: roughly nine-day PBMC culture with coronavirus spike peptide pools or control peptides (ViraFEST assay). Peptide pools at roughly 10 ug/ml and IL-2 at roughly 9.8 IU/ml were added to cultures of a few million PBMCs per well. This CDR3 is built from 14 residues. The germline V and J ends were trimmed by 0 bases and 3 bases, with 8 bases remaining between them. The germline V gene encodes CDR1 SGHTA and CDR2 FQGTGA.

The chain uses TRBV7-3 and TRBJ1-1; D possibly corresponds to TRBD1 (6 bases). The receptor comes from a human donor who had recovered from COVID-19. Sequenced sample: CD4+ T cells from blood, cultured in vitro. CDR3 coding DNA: TGTGCCAGCAGCTTAACAGGGGGGGACACTGAAGCTTTCTTT. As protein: CASSLTGGDTEAFF.